The source of this T cell receptor beta chain is a study of Graves' ophthalmopathy and Graves' hyperthyroidism. The germline V gene has CDR1 MDHEN and CDR2 SYDVKM. V was cut by 2 bases and J by 5 bases, with 6 bases left in between. CDR3 length: 12 amino acids. This clonotype was picked up many times. The antigen is undetermined. RNA transcripts provided the template for amplifying TCR beta CDR3 regions. The library came from an HTBI-primed first-round RT-PCR and a second-round multiplex PCR. TCRdb called the multiplex PCR reads again in MiXCR, with one record for every CDR3 protein. The table records 500,000 to 700,000 distinct CDR3 sequences, about 20% of them present only once. Study results and limitations: In blood, most expanded thyroid clonotypes above 0.001 frequency were also detected.

Sequencing used peripheral blood. V usage is TRBV28 and J usage is TRBJ2-5; no reliable D call. The receptor's source is a woman aged 18-35 years with stable Graves' hyperthyroidism. Some clones in this sample may be carry-over from other donors' samples. In DNA, the CDR3 is TGTGCCAGCAGTTTAAATCGGGAGACCCAGTACTTC. Protein sequence: CASSLNRETQYF.